The 21 T cell receptor beta chains below come from one sample, sequenced in a study of CD8 T cells in ankylosing spondylitis. No cognate antigen is known for these TCRs. Study-level findings and limits: Among TCR beta sequences, a motif of several highly homologous variants appeared characteristic of ankylosing spondylitis blood.

TCRdb itself ran the 5' RACE reads through MiXCR, one entry per CDR3 protein. Of 800,000 to 900,000 distinct CDR3 sequences listed, about 11% are singletons. Sequenced input: blood, either unsorted or a sorted T cell fraction (not recorded which). These receptors all stem from a male donor with ankylosing spondylitis.

The CDR3 bases are TGCAGTGCCGTGACTAGGGGGGGACGCACAGATACGCAGTATTTT. Translated, it gives CSAVTRGGRTDTQYF. The V and J genes are TRBV20-1 and TRBJ2-3; a weak D match, TRBD2 (7 bases). Trimming left V 6 bases short and J 1 base short, with 17 bases between. This CDR3 is built from 15 residues. CDR1 is DFQATT, CDR2 SNEGSKA, per germline (reference sequence).

This clonotype was found a few times. The chain combines TRBV6-2 or TRBV6-3 with TRBJ2-4; 15 nucleotides line up with TRBD2. The CDR3 is 21 amino acids. J lost 2 bases, V lost 0 bases, and 11 bases had no gene match. Germline V gene data show CDR1 as MNHEY and CDR2 as SVGEGT. Here the CDR3 reads CASSYSIPGLAGGGSKNIQYF. The CDR3 nucleotides are TGTGCCAGCAGTTACTCGATCCCGGGACTAGCGGGAGGAGGATCCAAAAACATTCAGTACTTC.

The chain combines TRBV28 with TRBJ2-3, with a tentative D call TRBD1 (6 bases). The CDR3 has 18 amino acids. Trimming cost V 2 bases and J 0 bases, with 18 bases left between them. The V gene's germline CDR1 is MDHEN and CDR2 SYDVKM. CDR3 sequence reads: CASSLPLTGSHSTDTQYF. CDR3 coding DNA: TGTGCCAGCAGTTTACCCTTGACAGGTTCACATAGCACAGATACGCAGTATTTT.

This clonotype turned up a few times. This chain joins TRBV7-2 and TRBJ2-5; a weak D match, TRBD2 (6 bases). The CDR3 runs 17 residues. The germline CDR1 and CDR2 sequences are SGHTA and FQGNSA. The V end was cut by 3 bases, the J end by 1 base, with 18 bases between. The CDR3 DNA sequence: TGTGCCAGCAGCTTCCAGGCCAGCGGGTCTTTCCAAGAGACCCAGTACTTC. This sequence encodes CASSFQASGSFQETQYF.

This clonotype was counted between two and nine times. The rearrangement links TRBV12-3 or TRBV12-4 to TRBJ1-1, with 7 bases fitting TRBD1. CDR3 length equals 14 residues. V was pared by 3 bases and J by 4 bases, with 5 bases of the junction left unmatched. CDR3 nucleotide sequence: TGTGCCAGCAGTTTTTCGACAGGGTCCACTGAAGCTTTCTTT. This codes for CASSFSTGSTEAFF.

V usage is TRBV5-1 and J usage is TRBJ2-7; 8 bases align to TRBD1. From germline, CDR1 is SGHRS and CDR2 YFSETQ. V shed 5 bases and J 9 bases; nucleotides not matched to a gene: 7. The CDR3 runs 12 residues. The CDR3 spells CASSQQGGWQYF. The CDR3 bases are TGCGCCAGCAGTCAACAGGGGGGTTGGCAGTACTTC. The full variable domain, its missing parts supplied by reference TRBV5-1 and TRBJ2-7, is KAGVTQTPRYLIKTRGQQVTLSCSPISGHRSVSWYQQTPGQGLQFLFEYFSETQRNKGNFPGRFSGRQFSNSRSEMNVSTLELGDSALYLCASSQQGGWQYFGPGTRLTVT.

This clonotype was seen many times. This rearrangement joins TRBV6-1 to TRBJ1-5, with TRBD1 matching 7 bases. The germline gives CDR1 MNHNS, CDR2 SASEGT. There are 16 residues in the CDR3. Trimming at V came to 6 bases and at J to 6 bases, leaving 14 bases not matched to a gene. The CDR3 DNA is TGTGCCAGCAGAAAAAGGGGGCAGGGGATCGGTCAGCCCCAGCATTTT. Its translation is CASRKRGQGIGQPQHF.

The chain carries TRBV29-1 and TRBJ1-3, with D possibly matching TRBD1 (5 bases). Looked up from germline, CDR1 is SQVTM and CDR2 is ANQGSEA. The CDR3 totals 13 residues. V lost 6 bases and J 3 bases, leaving 12 bases between the germline ends. The CDR3 region is CSVRDPNGNTIYF. CDR3 in DNA: TGCAGCGTAAGGGACCCAAATGGAAACACCATATATTTT.

The chain recombines TRBV5-5 with TRBJ2-3; D is possibly TRBD1 or TRBD2 (5 bases each). The germline V and J ends were trimmed by 4 bases and 3 bases, with 15 bases remaining between them. The CDR3 loop spans 15 amino acids. The V gene's germline CDR1 is SGHKS and CDR2 YYEKEE (reference sequence). DNA of the CDR3: TGTGCCAGCAGCCTGGGACCGAGGGGAACAGATACGCAGTATTTT. This sequence encodes CASSLGPRGTDTQYF. The full variable domain, completed using reference TRBV5-5 and TRBJ2-3, is DAGVTQSPTHLIKTRGQQVTLRCSPISGHKSVSWYQQVLGQGPQFIFQYYEKEERGRGNFPDRFSARQFPNYSSELNVNALLLGDSALYLCASSLGPRGTDTQYFGPGTRLTVL.

A few counts support this clonotype. The V call is TRBV5-1, the J call TRBJ2-5; D may correspond to TRBD1 or TRBD2 (5 bases each). The CDR3 loop spans 15 amino acids. V shed 7 bases and J shed 4 bases, with 20 bases lying between them. CDR1 is SGHRS, CDR2 YFSETQ, per germline. CDR3 sequence: CASRPGPKLRETQYF. In nucleotides, the CDR3 is TGCGCCAGCCGACCGGGACCCAAACTCAGAGAGACCCAGTACTTC.

V usage is TRBV7-8 and J usage is TRBJ1-2, with unresolved D. V lost 2 bases, J lost 2 bases, and 9 bases lay in between. The germline V gene encodes CDR1 SGHVS and CDR2 FQNEAQ. The length of the CDR3 is 14 residues. The DNA of the CDR3 is TGTGCCAGCAGCTTAAAGGGAGTAAACTATGGCTACACCTTC. Translation gives CASSLKGVNYGYTF.

In its sample, this clonotype was seen a few times. The V and J genes are TRBV7-2 and TRBJ1-6; no definite D call. The CDR3 has 13 residues. CDR1 and CDR2 from the germline V gene are SGHTA and FQGNSA. V gave up 4 bases and J gave up 8 bases, with 9 bases separating them. The CDR3 bases are TGTGCCAGCAGCTCCACGCTGGATTCACCCCTCCACTTT. Amino acids: CASSSTLDSPLHF.

Ten or more counts support this clonotype. The chain is built from TRBV27 and TRBJ2-7, with D maybe TRBD2 (5 bases). The CDR3 has 14 amino acids. Germline CDR1 MNHEY, CDR2 SMNVEV (reference sequence). V lost 5 bases and J 2 bases, leaving 13 bases between the germline ends. The CDR3 spells CASSLALTTYEQYF. Here the CDR3 DNA reads TGTGCCAGCAGTCTAGCCCTTACCACCTACGAGCAGTACTTC.

This clonotype appeared a few times. The V call is TRBV6-1, the J call TRBJ2-1; the D gene is possibly TRBD1 (5 bases). The CDR3 runs 18 residues. Germline values: CDR1 MNHNS, CDR2 SASEGT. Trimming took off 5 bases at V and 5 bases at J, with 25 bases between the two ends. The CDR3 DNA sequence: TGTGCCAGCAGTCAGACCGAACCATTTGGGGCAGTCCACAATGAGCAGTTCTTC. Protein sequence: CASSQTEPFGAVHNEQFF.

The chain is built from TRBV5-1 and TRBJ1-3, with 12 bases aligning to TRBD1. The CDR3 is 15 amino acids. With V trimmed by 4 bases and J by 8 bases, 7 bases remained unmatched. Per the germline V gene, CDR1 is SGHRS and CDR2 is YFSETQ. Here the CDR3 reads CASSVGTGGMDTIYF. CDR3 bases: TGCGCCAGCAGCGTTGGGACAGGGGGCATGGACACCATATATTTT.

This clonotype was recorded at least ten times. The chain combines TRBV29-1 with TRBJ2-3; no firm D call. The V end was cut by 6 bases, the J end by 1 base, with 8 bases between. The CDR3 is 12 amino acids. Germline V lookup: CDR1 SQVTM, CDR2 ANQGSEA. The chain's CDR3 is CSVNVGTDTQYF. CDR3 DNA: TGCAGCGTGAATGTAGGCACAGATACGCAGTATTTT.

This clonotype was recorded many times. This chain connects TRBV5-1 to TRBJ1-5; D might be TRBD1 (6 bases). CDR1 SGHRS and CDR2 YFSETQ come from the germline V gene. There are 14 residues in the CDR3. With 0 bases removed from V and 5 bases from J, the gap between germline ends came to 9 bases. The CDR3: CASSLVSGDQPQHF. CDR3 bases: TGCGCCAGCAGCTTGGTATCAGGGGATCAGCCCCAGCATTTT.

In this sample, this clonotype turned up a few times. The V and J genes are TRBV6-4 and TRBJ1-2; D gene ambiguous. Trimming stripped 7 bases from V and 8 bases from J, with 29 bases between. The CDR3 is 17 amino acids. CDR1 is MRHNA, CDR2 SNTAGT, per germline. The DNA for the CDR3 is TGTGCCAGCACTGTCGATGGACGGTCAGCGTACCTATACGGCTACACCTTC. Translation gives CASTVDGRSAYLYGYTF.

The J gene is TRBJ2-7, the V gene TRBV3-1; 7 bases align to TRBD1. Germline CDR1 LGHDT, CDR2 YNNKEL (reference sequence). The CDR3 covers 15 residues. V lost 4 bases to trimming and J lost 4 bases; unmatched junction nucleotides: 10. CDR3 protein: CASSPRTGRWYEQYF. The DNA of the CDR3 is TGTGCCAGCAGCCCGCGGACAGGTCGTTGGTACGAGCAGTACTTC.

This rearrangement joins TRBV6-1 to TRBJ1-5; tentatively, D is TRBD1 (5 bases). V was cut by 2 bases and J by 5 bases, with 7 bases left in between. CDR1 and CDR2 from the germline V gene are MNHNS and SASEGT. The CDR3 runs to 13 residues. The CDR3 protein is CASSEIRDQPQHF. CDR3 bases: TGTGCCAGCAGTGAAATCAGGGATCAGCCCCAGCATTTT.

This clonotype was detected only a few times. The gene calls are TRBV7-9 and TRBJ2-7; tentatively, D is TRBD2 (5 bases). The CDR3 is 15 amino acids. The germline V gene has CDR1 SEHNR and CDR2 FQNEAQ (reference sequence). V dropped 1 base and J dropped 5 bases, with 15 bases sitting between them. CDR3 in amino acids: CASSLEGLAGDEQYF. The CDR3 bases are TGTGCCAGCAGCTTAGAAGGTTTAGCCGGGGACGAGCAGTACTTC.